This T cell receptor (beta chain) appears in the sequencing data of a study of T cell repertoires in cytomegalovirus infection. Overall study: Both CMV infection and a matching HLA type were indicated by public TCR beta signatures. Study findings and constraints: Cumulative public TCR beta family frequency identified CMV carriers with the relevant HLA. In two of eight donors, the top clonotype was HLA-C-restricted CMV-specific.

A note on this clonotype: The antigen remains undetermined.

Trimming stripped 0 bases from V and 14 bases from J, with 11 bases between. CDR1 SGHDN and CDR2 FVKESK come from the germline V gene. CDR3 length equals 12 residues. TCRdb recomputed calls from the reads with MiXCR, one row per CDR3 protein. The profile covers about a million distinct CDR3 sequences, with approximately 31% appearing a single time and around an eighth taken by the ten largest. The chain joins TRBV14 to TRBJ2-1; D gene uncertain. The sequencing used cultured CD8+ T cells from PBMCs, collected from culture after CMV antigen stimulation. The receptor's source is a human donor in good health (CMV status not recorded). Some clones in this sample may be carry-over from other donors' samples. The CDR3 is CASSQDRLVEFF. The CDR3 DNA reads TGTGCCAGCAGCCAAGATAGGCTAGTAGAGTTCTTC.